This TCR beta chain was identified in a study of early stage breast cancer tumors. Study-wide background: Most invasive tumors, twelve of 16, were ER+/PR+/HER2-. Among approximately 12 ER+/PR+/HER2- tumors, eight were ductal, four lobular.

Measured with immunoSEQ multiplex PCR; TCRdb has only the in-frame clones, and not every one. This table has around 28,000 clones, roughly 80% appearing once. Findings of the study overall: Compared with adjacent normal breast tissue, tumors showed roughly 2.5-fold greater T cell density and higher clonality. Enriched TCRB sequences shared across patients were mostly commonly generated sequences.

Worth noting for this clone: Its antigen is still unknown.

J was trimmed by 4 bases and V by 3 bases; bases with no gene match: 5. The CDR3 is made up of 15 amino acids. From germline, CDR1 is SGHDN and CDR2 FVKESK. Sequencing was carried out using breast tumor tissue. The chain employs TRBV14 and TRBJ2-7, with 11 bases identical to TRBD2. The origin of this receptor is a person aged 25-39 years with breast cancer. CDR3 bases: TGTGCCAGCAGCCATATAGCGGGAGGGCCATACGAGCAGTACTTC. Amino acids: CASSHIAGGPYEQYF.